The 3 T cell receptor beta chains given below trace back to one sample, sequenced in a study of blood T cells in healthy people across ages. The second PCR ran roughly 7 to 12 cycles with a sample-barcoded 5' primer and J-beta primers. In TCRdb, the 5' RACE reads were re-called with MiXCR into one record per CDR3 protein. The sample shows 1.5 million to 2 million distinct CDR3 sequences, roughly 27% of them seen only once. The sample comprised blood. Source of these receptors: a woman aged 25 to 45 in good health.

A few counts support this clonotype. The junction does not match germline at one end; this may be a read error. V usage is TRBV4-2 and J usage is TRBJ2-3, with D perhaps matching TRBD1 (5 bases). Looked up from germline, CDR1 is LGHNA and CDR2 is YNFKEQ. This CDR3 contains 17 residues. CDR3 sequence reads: CASSQDTQGPTTDTQYF. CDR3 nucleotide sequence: TGTGCCAGCAGCCAGGACACGCAGGGCCCTACCACAGATACACAGTATTTT.

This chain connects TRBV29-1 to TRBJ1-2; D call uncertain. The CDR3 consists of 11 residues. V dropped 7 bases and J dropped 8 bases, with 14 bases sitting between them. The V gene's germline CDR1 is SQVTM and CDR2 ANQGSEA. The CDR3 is CSAEGMEGYTF. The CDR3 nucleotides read TGCAGCGCTGAGGGCATGGAAGGCTACACCTTC.

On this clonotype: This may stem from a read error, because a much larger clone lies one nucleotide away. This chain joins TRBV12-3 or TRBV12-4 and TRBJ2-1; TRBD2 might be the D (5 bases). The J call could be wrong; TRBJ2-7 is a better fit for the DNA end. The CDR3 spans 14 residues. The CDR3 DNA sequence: TGTGCCAGCAGTCGCATGGGGAGTTTCTACGAGCAGTACTTC. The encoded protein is CASSRMGSFYEQYF.